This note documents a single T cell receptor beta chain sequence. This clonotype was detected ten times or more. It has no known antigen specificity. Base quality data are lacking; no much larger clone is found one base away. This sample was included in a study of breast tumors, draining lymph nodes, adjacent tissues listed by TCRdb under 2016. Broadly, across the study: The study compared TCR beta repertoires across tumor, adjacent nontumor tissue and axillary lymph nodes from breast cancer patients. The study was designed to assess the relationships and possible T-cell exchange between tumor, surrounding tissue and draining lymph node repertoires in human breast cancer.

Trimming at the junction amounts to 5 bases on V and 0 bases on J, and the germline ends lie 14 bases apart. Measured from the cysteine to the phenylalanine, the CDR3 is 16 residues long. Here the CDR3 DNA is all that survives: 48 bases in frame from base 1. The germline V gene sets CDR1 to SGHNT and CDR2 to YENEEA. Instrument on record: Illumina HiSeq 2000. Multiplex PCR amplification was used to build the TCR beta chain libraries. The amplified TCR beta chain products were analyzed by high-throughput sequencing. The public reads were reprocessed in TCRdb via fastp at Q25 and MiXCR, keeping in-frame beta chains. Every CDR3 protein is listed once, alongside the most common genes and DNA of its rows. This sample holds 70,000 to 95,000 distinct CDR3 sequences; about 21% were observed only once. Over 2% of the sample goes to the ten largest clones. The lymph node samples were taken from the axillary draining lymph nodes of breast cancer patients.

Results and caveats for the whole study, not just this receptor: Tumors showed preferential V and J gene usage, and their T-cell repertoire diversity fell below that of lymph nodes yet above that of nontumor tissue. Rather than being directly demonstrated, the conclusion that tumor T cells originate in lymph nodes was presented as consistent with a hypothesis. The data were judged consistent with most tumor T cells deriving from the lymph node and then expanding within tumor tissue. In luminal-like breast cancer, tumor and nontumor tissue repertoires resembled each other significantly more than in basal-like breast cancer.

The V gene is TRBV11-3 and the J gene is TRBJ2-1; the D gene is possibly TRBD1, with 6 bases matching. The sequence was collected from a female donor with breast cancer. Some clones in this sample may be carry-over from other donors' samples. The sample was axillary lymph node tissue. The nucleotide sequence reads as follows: TGTGCCAGCAGCACTTACAGGGAAGGCTCCTACAATGAGCAGTTCTTC. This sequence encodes CASSTYREGSYNEQFF.